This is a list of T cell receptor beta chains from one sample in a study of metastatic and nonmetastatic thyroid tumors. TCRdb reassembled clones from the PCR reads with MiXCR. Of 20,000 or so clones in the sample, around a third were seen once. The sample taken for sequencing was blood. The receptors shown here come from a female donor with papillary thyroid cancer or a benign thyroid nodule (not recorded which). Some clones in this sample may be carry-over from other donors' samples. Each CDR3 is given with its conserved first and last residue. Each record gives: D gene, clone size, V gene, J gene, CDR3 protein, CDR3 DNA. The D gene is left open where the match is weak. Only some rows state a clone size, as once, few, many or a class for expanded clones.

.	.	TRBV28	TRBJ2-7	CASSLQGYEQYF	TGTGCCAGCAGTTTACAGGGCTACGAGCAGTACTTC
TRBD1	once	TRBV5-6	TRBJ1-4	CASSFGGTGGEKLFF	TGTGCCAGCAGTTTTGGCGGGACAGGGGGTGAAAAACTGTTTTTT
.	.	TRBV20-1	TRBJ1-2	CSAREWPPTNYGYTF	TGCAGTGCTAGAGAATGGCCGCCAACCAACTATGGCTACACCTTC
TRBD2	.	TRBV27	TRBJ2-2	CASSFLAGVTGELFF	TGTGCCAGCAGTTTCCTAGCGGGCGTTACCGGGGAGCTGTTTTTT
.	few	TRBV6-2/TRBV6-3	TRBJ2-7	CASSPGLSYEQYF	TGTGCCAGCAGCCCCGGCCTCTCCTACGAGCAGTACTTC
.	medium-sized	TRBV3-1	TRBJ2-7	CASSQDHRYEQYF	TGTGCCAGCAGCCAAGATCACCGCTACGAGCAGTACTTC
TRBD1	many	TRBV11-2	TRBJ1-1	CASSLLSQGARAFF	TGTGCCAGCAGCTTATTGAGTCAGGGGGCCAGAGCTTTCTTT
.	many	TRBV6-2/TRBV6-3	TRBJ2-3	CASSYSIDTQYF	TGTGCCAGCAGTTACTCGATAGATACGCAGTATTTT
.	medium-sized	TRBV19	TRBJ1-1	CASSILAGRNTEAFF	TGTGCCAGTAGTATCTTAGCGGGGCGGAACACTGAAGCTTTCTTT
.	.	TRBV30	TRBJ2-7	CALTRGNYEQYF	TGTGCCTTAACTAGAGGGAACTACGAGCAGTACTTC
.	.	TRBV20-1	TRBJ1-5	CSARELAGNQPQHF	TGCAGTGCTAGAGAGTTGGCAGGCAATCAGCCCCAGCATTTT
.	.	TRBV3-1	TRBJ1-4	CASSRGGVEKLFF	TGTGCCAGCAGCCGAGGCGGAGTCGAAAAACTGTTTTTT
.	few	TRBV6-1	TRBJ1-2	CASRGEGNYGYTF	TGTGCCAGCAGGGGGGAGGGAAACTATGGCTACACCTTC
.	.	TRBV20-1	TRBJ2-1	CSASWQSSYNEQFF	TGCAGTGCTAGTTGGCAGAGCTCCTACAATGAGCAGTTCTTC
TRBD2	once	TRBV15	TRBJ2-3	CATSRDYPLESGVDTQYF	TGTGCCACCAGCAGAGATTATCCCCTGGAAAGCGGGGTAGATACGCAGTATTTT
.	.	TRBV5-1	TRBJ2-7	CASMGHPFYEQYF	TGCGCCAGCATGGGACATCCGTTCTACGAGCAGTACTTC
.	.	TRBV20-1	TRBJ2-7	CSVSRRELYYEQYF	TGCAGTGTATCGAGACGGGAGTTGTACTACGAGCAGTACTTC
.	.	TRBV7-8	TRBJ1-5	CASSLVGRGSNQPQHF	TGTGCCAGCAGCTTAGTTGGGAGGGGTAGCAATCAGCCCCAGCATTTT
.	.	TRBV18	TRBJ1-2	CASSDNGVSGYTF	TGTGCCAGCTCGGACAACGGGGTTTCGGGCTACACCTTC
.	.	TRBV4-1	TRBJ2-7	CASSRIFGYSYEQYF	TGCGCCAGCAGCCGGATCTTCGGTTACTCCTACGAGCAGTACTTC
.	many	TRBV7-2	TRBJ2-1	CASSSKSPSNEQFF	TGTGCCAGCAGCTCCAAGTCCCCTTCCAATGAGCAGTTCTTC
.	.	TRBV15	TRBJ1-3	CATSRDTDSGNTIYF	TGTGCCACCAGCAGAGATACGGACTCTGGAAACACCATATATTTT
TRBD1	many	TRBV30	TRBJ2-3	CAWRMTGWSDTQYF	TGTGCCTGGAGAATGACAGGGTGGTCAGATACGCAGTATTTT
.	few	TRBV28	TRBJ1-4	CASISGGEGKEKLFF	TGTGCCAGCATCTCCGGCGGGGAGGGGAAAGAAAAACTGTTTTTT
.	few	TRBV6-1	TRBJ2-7	CASTMSGVIYEQYF	TGTGCCAGTACGATGTCGGGAGTCATCTACGAGCAGTACTTC
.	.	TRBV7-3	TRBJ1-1	CAKTPVRGTEAFF	TGTGCCAAGACCCCAGTGAGGGGGACTGAAGCTTTCTTT
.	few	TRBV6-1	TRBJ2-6	CASTYGGLGANVLTF	TGTGCCAGCACCTATGGAGGGCTCGGGGCCAACGTCCTGACTTTC
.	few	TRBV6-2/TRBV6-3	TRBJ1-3	CASSYSEGSGNTIYF	TGTGCCAGCAGTTACTCGGAGGGATCGGGAAACACCATATATTTT
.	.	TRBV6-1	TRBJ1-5	CASPLRGFKENQPQHF	TGTGCCAGCCCCCTCCGGGGCTTCAAAGAAAATCAGCCCCAGCATTTT
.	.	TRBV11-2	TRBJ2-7	CASSLGTATEQYF	TGTGCCAGCAGCTTAGGAACAGCGACCGAGCAGTACTTC
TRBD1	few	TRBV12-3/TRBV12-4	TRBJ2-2	CASRPRQGAYTGELFF	TGTGCCAGCAGACCACGACAGGGGGCGTACACCGGGGAGCTGTTTTTT
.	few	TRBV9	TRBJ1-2	CASSDQGKNYGYTF	TGTGCCAGCAGCGATCAGGGGAAGAACTATGGCTACACCTTC
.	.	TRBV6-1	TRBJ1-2	CASSWSGPNYGYTF	TGTGCCAGCAGTTGGTCAGGACCTAACTATGGCTACACCTTC
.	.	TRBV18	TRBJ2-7	CASSPSREVVEQYF	TGTGCCAGCTCACCATCTCGGGAAGTGGTCGAGCAGTACTTC
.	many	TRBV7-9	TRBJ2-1	CASSLGGGVYNEQFF	TGTGCCAGCAGCTTAGGGGGTGGGGTTTACAATGAGCAGTTCTTC
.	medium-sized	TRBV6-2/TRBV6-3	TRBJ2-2	CASSHTDTGELFF	TGTGCCAGCAGTCACACAGACACCGGGGAGCTGTTTTTT
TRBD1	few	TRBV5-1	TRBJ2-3	CASSLEQGARSDTQYF	TGCGCCAGCAGCTTGGAACAGGGGGCTCGATCGGATACGCAGTATTTT
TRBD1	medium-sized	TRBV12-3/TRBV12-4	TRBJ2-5	CASSDRGQGTETQYF	TGTGCCAGCAGCGACCGCGGACAGGGAACAGAGACCCAGTACTTC
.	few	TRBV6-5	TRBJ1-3	CASTSNSGNTIYF	TGTGCCAGCACTTCAAACTCTGGAAACACCATATATTTT
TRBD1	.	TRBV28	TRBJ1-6	CASSSAGTGDGSPLHF	TGTGCCAGCAGTTCCGCCGGGACAGGGGATGGTTCACCCCTCCACTTT
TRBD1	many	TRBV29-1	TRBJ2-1	CSVEGQGAGNEQFF	TGCAGCGTGGAAGGGCAGGGGGCTGGGAATGAGCAGTTCTTC
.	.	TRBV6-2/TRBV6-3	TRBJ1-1	CASIPLTGYTEAFF	TGTGCCAGCATACCTCTCACAGGGTACACTGAAGCTTTCTTT
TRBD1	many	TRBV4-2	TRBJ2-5	CASSQDETGMRETQYF	TGTGCCAGCAGCCAAGATGAGACAGGGATGAGGGAGACCCAGTACTTC
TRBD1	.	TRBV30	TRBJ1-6	CAWSAHTGGYSPLHF	TGTGCCTGGAGTGCCCATACAGGGGGGTATTCACCCCTCCACTTT
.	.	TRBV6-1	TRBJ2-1	CASRGGSSHNEQFF	TGTGCCAGCAGGGGGGGAAGCAGCCACAATGAGCAGTTCTTC
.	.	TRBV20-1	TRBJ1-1	CSARDLRGREAFF	TGCAGTGCTAGAGATCTCAGGGGACGTGAAGCTTTCTTT
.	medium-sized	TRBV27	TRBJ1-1	CASSSHRGGLVGNTEAFF	TGTGCCAGCAGTTCCCACCGGGGGGGATTAGTAGGGAACACTGAAGCTTTCTTT
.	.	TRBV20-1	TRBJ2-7	CSAEDSQTYEQYF	TGCAGTGCTGAGGACAGTCAGACCTACGAGCAGTACTTC
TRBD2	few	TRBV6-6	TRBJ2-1	CASSYMASGRSNEQFF	TGTGCCAGCAGTTACATGGCTAGCGGGAGGTCCAATGAGCAGTTCTTC
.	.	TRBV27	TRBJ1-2	CASSFSGTQGYTF	TGTGCCAGCAGTTTTTCTGGGACCCAAGGCTACACCTTC
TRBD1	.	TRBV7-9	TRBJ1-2	CASSLRTGGHGYTF	TGTGCCAGCAGCTTAAGGACAGGGGGTCATGGCTACACCTTC
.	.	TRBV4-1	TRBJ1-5	CASSHPGYDQPQHF	TGCGCCAGCAGCCACCCGGGCTACGATCAGCCCCAGCATTTT